Following are 27 T cell receptor beta chains from one sample sequenced in a study of early T cells in non-severe SARS-CoV-2 infection. MiXCR, run by TCRdb on the 5' RACE reads, gives a single entry per CDR3 protein. This sample has about 70,000 distinct CDR3 sequences, with 4.6% found just once. The sequences come from whole blood, collected at baseline. The source is an adult who was a healthcare worker with PCR-confirmed SARS-CoV-2 infection or an uninfected control (not recorded which). The donor label of this sample is uncertain.

This clonotype has ten or more counts. This rearrangement joins TRBV6-1 to TRBJ1-1; TRBD1 matches at 9 bases. CDR3 length: 14 amino acids. With 11 bases clipped from V and 4 bases from J, the junction kept 11 bases outside the gene matches. CDR1 is MNHNS, CDR2 SASEGT, per germline. CDR3 DNA: TGTGCCGCGGACAGGGGATATTCAAGCACTGAAGCTTTCTTT. Translated, it gives CAADRGYSSTEAFF.

This clonotype was seen at least ten times. The chain links TRBV12-3 or TRBV12-4 to TRBJ1-3, with TRBD1 matching over 7 bases. V lost 2 bases to trimming and J lost 1 base; unmatched junction nucleotides: 11. CDR3 length equals 18 residues. CDR3 amino acids: CASSLIQRQGRSGNTIYF. CDR3 DNA: TGTGCCAGCAGTTTAATACAAAGACAGGGAAGGTCTGGAAACACCATATATTTT.

This clonotype was recorded at least ten times. The chain uses TRBV7-8 and TRBJ1-5; no definite D call. Germline CDR1 and CDR2: SGHVS and FQNEAQ. The CDR3 sequence is 16 residues long. V lost 4 bases and J 3 bases, leaving 16 bases between the germline ends. The CDR3 nucleotides are TGTGCCAGCAGCTCGTCGAATCCAGCCATCAATCAGCCCCAGCATTTT. This codes for CASSSSNPAINQPQHF. The full variable domain, in which reference TRBV7-8 and TRBJ1-5 provide the parts outside the CDR3, is GAGVSQSPRYKVAKRGQDVALRCDPISGHVSLFWYQQALGQGPEFLTYFQNEAQLDKSGLPSDRFFAERPEGSVSTLKIQRTQQEDSAVYLCASSSSNPAINQPQHFGDGTRLSIL.

V usage is TRBV25-1 and J usage is TRBJ2-1; D is perhaps TRBD1 (5 bases). CDR1 and CDR2 from the germline V gene are MGHDK and SYGVNS. The CDR3 runs to 13 residues. Deletions cut 2 bases from V and 10 bases from J, with 12 bases between. CDR3 sequence (DNA): TGTGCCAGCAGTGAAACAGGACCCAGGGAGCAGTTCTTC. Its protein is CASSETGPREQFF.

This clonotype occurred many times. This sequence joins TRBV4-3 and TRBJ1-1; D remains unclear. CDR3 length: 14 residues. CDR1 and CDR2 (germline): LGHNA, YSLEER. V was clipped by 1 base and J by 11 bases, with 17 bases between them. The CDR3 bases are TGCGCCAGCAGCCAAGTAACGGACGGTTTAACCGCTTTCTTT. Protein: CASSQVTDGLTAFF.

Many counts were recorded for this clonotype. The genes are TRBV29-1 and TRBJ2-3; D unresolved. This CDR3 comprises 13 residues. Trimming cost V 6 bases and J 3 bases, with 13 bases left between them. Germline V gene sequence: CDR1 SQVTM, CDR2 ANQGSEA. CDR3 in DNA: TGCAGCGTGGGTAACGTCAGGACAGATACGCAGTATTTT. The encoded protein is CSVGNVRTDTQYF.

The chain has TRBV11-2 and TRBJ1-1; D is uncertain. From germline, CDR1 is SGHAT and CDR2 FQNNGV. The V end was cut by 5 bases, the J end by 5 bases, with 9 bases between. The CDR3 runs 12 residues. CDR3 protein: CASSPVGTEAFF. CDR3 coding DNA: TGTGCCAGCAGCCCCGTTGGGACTGAAGCTTTCTTT.

This clonotype has a count of ten or more. The genes are TRBV13 and TRBJ2-4; D gene unclear. Germline assignment: CDR1 PRHDT and CDR2 FYEKMQ (reference sequence). Trimming left V 7 bases short and J 1 base short, with 11 bases between. The CDR3 is 14 amino acids. CDR3 DNA: TGTGCCAGCACCCCTGTGGGGGCCAAAAACATTCAGTACTTC. Its translation is CASTPVGAKNIQYF.

This clonotype has ten or more counts. The CDR3 protein is CASSWSGNTEAFF. The CDR3 nucleotides are TGTGCCAGCAGCTGGTCAGGGAACACTGAAGCTTTCTTT. The chain joins TRBV7-8 to TRBJ1-1; D unresolved. Trimming took off 4 bases at V and 1 base at J, with 7 bases between the two ends. Germline CDR1 SGHVS, CDR2 FQNEAQ. The CDR3 is 13 amino acids.

The CDR3 coding sequence is TGTGCCAGCAGTTTCTGGGGGCAGACCTTCGGGGAGCTGTTTTTT. This sequence encodes CASSFWGQTFGELFF. V usage is TRBV6-5 and J usage is TRBJ2-2, with D possibly matching TRBD1 (6 bases). From germline, CDR1 is MNHEY and CDR2 SVGAGI. The length of the CDR3 is 15 residues. The V gene lost 4 bases and the J gene lost 7 bases, with 16 bases spanning the gap.

This chain links TRBV3-1 with TRBJ1-2; D is uncertain. Between the trimmed V and J ends, which lost 1 base and 1 base, there was a span of 7 bases. The CDR3 loop spans 14 amino acids. Germline CDR1 reads LGHDT; CDR2 reads YNNKEL (reference sequence). The CDR3 here is CASSQAADNYGYTF. The CDR3 region has the DNA TGTGCCAGCAGCCAAGCTGCAGATAACTATGGCTACACCTTC.

There are many counts of this clonotype. The chain couples TRBV28 to TRBJ2-7, with D tentatively TRBD1 or TRBD2 (5 bases each). The CDR3 covers 16 residues. V was cut by 0 bases and J by 4 bases, with 16 bases left in between. Germline V lookup: CDR1 MDHEN, CDR2 SYDVKM. The CDR3 DNA follows: TGTGCCAGCAGTTTATGGCCGGCAGGGAGTGGGTACGAGCAGTACTTC. As protein: CASSLWPAGSGYEQYF.

This clonotype was recorded a few times. For the CDR3, the DNA is TGTGCCAGCAGTCGGACAGGGGCGAGCAATCAGCCCCAGCATTTT. Translating gives CASSRTGASNQPQHF. V and J are TRBV6-2 or TRBV6-3 and TRBJ1-5; 9 nucleotides match TRBD1. Germline CDR1 is MNHEY and CDR2 is SVGEGT. V dropped 5 bases and J dropped 1; count of bases not matched to a gene: 3. This CDR3 contains 15 residues.

This chain links TRBV4-1 with TRBJ2-2; the D gene is possibly TRBD1 (5 bases). The CDR3 totals 17 residues. Germline V gene sequence: CDR1 MGHRA, CDR2 YSYEKL. Trimming stripped 0 bases from V and 1 base from J, with 12 bases between. CDR3 sequence reads: CASSQDSTRVNTGELFF. The DNA for the CDR3 is TGCGCCAGCAGCCAAGATAGTACCAGGGTGAACACCGGGGAGCTGTTTTTT.

A note on this clonotype: One end of the junction is discordant with germline, which a read error may explain. The chain couples TRBV11-3 to TRBJ1-2; 7 nucleotides line up with TRBD1. The germline V gene encodes CDR1 SGHNT and CDR2 YENEEA. This CDR3 has 15 residues. This CDR3 reads CASSRRDRHLYGHTF. In nucleotides, the CDR3 is TGTGCCAGCAGCCGTCGGGACAGACATTTATATGGCCACACCTTC.

This clonotype has ten or more counts. The genes are TRBV20-1 and TRBJ1-1, with 7 bases lining up with TRBD1. The CDR3 spans 14 residues. J lost 4 bases, V lost 1 base, and 6 bases had no gene match. The germline gives CDR1 DFQATT, CDR2 SNEGSKA (reference sequence). CDR3 in amino acids: CSARGGPGGTEAFF. CDR3 DNA: TGCAGTGCTAGAGGGGGACCAGGGGGCACTGAAGCTTTCTTT.

This clonotype occurred many times. CDR3 residues: CASSLDRRVNTEAFF. The CDR3 bases are TGTGCCAGCAGCCTGGACAGACGCGTGAACACTGAAGCTTTCTTT. V and J are TRBV12-3 or TRBV12-4 and TRBJ1-1; possible D gene TRBD1, 6 bases. This CDR3 is 15 amino acids long. Trimming removed 6 bases at V and 0 bases at J, with 14 bases between.

This clonotype was seen many times. The chain links TRBV20-1 to TRBJ2-7; D is perhaps TRBD2 (5 bases). Trimming removed 0 bases at V and 3 bases at J, with 24 bases between. This CDR3 has 18 amino acids. Germline CDR1 is DFQATT and CDR2 is SNEGSKA (reference sequence). The CDR3 loop is CSAREIRGPQTPRYEQYF. The CDR3 DNA is TGCAGTGCTAGAGAAATCCGGGGTCCTCAAACTCCCCGCTACGAGCAGTACTTC.

This clonotype was recorded many times. The chain employs TRBV11-2 and TRBJ1-3; D ambiguous. V gave up 3 bases and J gave up 0 bases, with 15 bases separating them. The germline V gene encodes CDR1 SGHAT and CDR2 FQNNGV. The CDR3 spans 17 residues. The CDR3 here is CASSFFVEEYSGNTIYF. The CDR3 DNA is TGTGCCAGCAGCTTTTTCGTGGAGGAGTACTCTGGAAACACCATATATTTT.

In this sample, this clonotype turned up many times. The J gene is TRBJ2-1, the V gene TRBV7-2; D is uncertain. Germline loops: CDR1 SGHTA, CDR2 FQGNSA. With 4 bases removed from V and 14 bases from J, the gap between germline ends came to 24 bases. The CDR3 runs to 15 residues. The CDR3 is CASSSQGWIPSHEFF. In DNA form, the CDR3 reads TGTGCCAGCAGCTCACAAGGTTGGATACCGTCGCACGAGTTCTTC.

This clonotype has at least ten counts. This chain connects TRBV24-1 to TRBJ1-2, with D unclear. The V and J ends lost 4 bases and 2 bases respectively, with 10 bases between them. Germline loops: CDR1 KGHDR, CDR2 SFDVKD. The CDR3 runs 14 residues. CDR3: CATSEGSQNYGYTF. CDR3 DNA sequence: TGTGCCACCAGTGAAGGCAGCCAGAACTATGGCTACACCTTC.

This clonotype was seen more than once but under ten times. Relative to the germline gene, one junction end is altered; a read error may explain this. V is TRBV7-2 and J is TRBJ1-1; possible D gene TRBD1, 5 bases. CDR1 is SGHTA and CDR2 is FQGNSA in the germline V gene. CDR3 size: 15 residues. CDR3 sequence reads: CVSSFPDKRDTEAFF. CDR3 nucleotide sequence: TGTGTCAGCAGCTTTCCGGACAAAAGGGACACTGAAGCTTTCTTT.

The J gene is TRBJ2-3, the V gene TRBV19; TRBD2 matches 13 bases. V lost 3 bases, J lost 2 bases, and 5 bases stayed unmatched. The CDR3 is 17 amino acids. The germline V gene encodes CDR1 LNHDA and CDR2 SQIVND (reference sequence). The CDR3 loop reads CASSIRLAGGPTDTQYF. The CDR3 nucleotides are TGTGCCAGTAGTATCCGACTAGCGGGGGGACCCACAGATACGCAGTATTTT.

This clonotype was seen many times. This sequence joins TRBV10-3 and TRBJ2-7; 7 positions agree with TRBD1. Losses at the gene ends were 2 bases for V and 2 bases for J; bases not matched to a gene: 3. Germline CDR1 and CDR2: ENHRY and SYGVKD. The CDR3 totals 14 residues. CDR3 amino acids: CAISERGTAYEQYF. The CDR3 DNA reads as TGTGCCATCAGTGAGAGAGGGACAGCCTACGAGCAGTACTTC.

In this sample, this clonotype turned up a few times. This rearrangement joins TRBV6-2 or TRBV6-3 to TRBJ1-5; perhaps TRBD1 as D (5 bases). The CDR3 runs to 13 residues. V dropped 0 bases and J dropped 10 bases, with 10 bases sitting between them. Germline loops: CDR1 MNHEY, CDR2 SVGEGT. CDR3 nucleotide sequence: TGTGCCAGCAGTTACTCAGCCGGACACCCCCAGCATTTT. It is translated as CASSYSAGHPQHF.

A few counts support this clonotype. The J gene is TRBJ1-1, the V gene TRBV29-1; TRBD1 might be the D (6 bases). With 7 bases removed from V and 7 bases from J, the gap between germline ends came to 19 bases. CDR3 length: 13 residues. The germline gives CDR1 SQVTM, CDR2 ANQGSEA. DNA of the CDR3: TGCAGCGGCAGGGGCCTCAGGCAAGGTGAAGCTTTCTTT. Protein: CSGRGLRQGEAFF.

The gene calls are TRBV2 and TRBJ2-5; no clear D gene. The CDR3 extends over 13 amino acids. Germline V gives CDR1 SNHLY, CDR2 FYNNEI. The ends were cut back, 8 bases at V and 1 base at J, with 11 bases in the middle. The CDR3 here is CASRIEPQETQYF. The CDR3 DNA sequence: TGTGCCAGCCGGATTGAACCCCAAGAGACCCAGTACTTC.